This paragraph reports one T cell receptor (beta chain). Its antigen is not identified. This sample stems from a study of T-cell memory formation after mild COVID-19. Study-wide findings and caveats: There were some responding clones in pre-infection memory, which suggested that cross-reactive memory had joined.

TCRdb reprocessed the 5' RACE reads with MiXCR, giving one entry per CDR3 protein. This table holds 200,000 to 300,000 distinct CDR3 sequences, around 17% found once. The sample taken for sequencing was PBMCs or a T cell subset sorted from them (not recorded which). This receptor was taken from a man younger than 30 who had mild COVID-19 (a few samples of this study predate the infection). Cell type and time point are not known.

The CDR3 DNA reads TGTGCCAGCAGTCCCACGAAAGGGACAGATACGCAGTATTTT. The encoded protein is CASSPTKGTDTQYF. This rearrangement joins TRBV12-3 or TRBV12-4 to TRBJ2-3; no clear D gene. V lost 5 bases, J lost 3 bases, and 12 bases lay in between. This CDR3 is built from 14 residues.